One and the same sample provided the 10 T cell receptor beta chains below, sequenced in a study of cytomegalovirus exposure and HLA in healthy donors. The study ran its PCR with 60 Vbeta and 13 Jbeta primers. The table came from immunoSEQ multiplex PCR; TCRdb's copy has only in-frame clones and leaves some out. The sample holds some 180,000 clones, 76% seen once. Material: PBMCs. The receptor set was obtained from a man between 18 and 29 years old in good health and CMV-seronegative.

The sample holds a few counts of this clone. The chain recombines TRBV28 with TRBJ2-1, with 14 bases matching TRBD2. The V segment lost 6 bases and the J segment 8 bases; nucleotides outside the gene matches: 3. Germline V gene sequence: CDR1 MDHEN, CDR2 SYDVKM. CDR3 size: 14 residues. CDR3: CASSGLAGGHEQFF. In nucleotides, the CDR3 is TGTGCCAGCAGCGGACTAGCGGGGGGCCATGAGCAGTTCTTC.

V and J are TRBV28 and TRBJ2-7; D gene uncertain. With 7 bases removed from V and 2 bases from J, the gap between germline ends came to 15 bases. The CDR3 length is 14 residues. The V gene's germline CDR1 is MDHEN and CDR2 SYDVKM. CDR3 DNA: TGTGCCAGCACCCCCCTGACAACCCCCTACGAGCAGTACTTC. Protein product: CASTPLTTPYEQYF.

The CDR3 nucleotides are TGTGCCAGCAGCTTTAAGGGGGATTACGAGCAGTACTTC. It codes for CASSFKGDYEQYF. The V gene is TRBV5-4, the J gene TRBJ2-7, with a possible D match to TRBD1 (6 bases). Germline CDR1 SGHNT, CDR2 YYREEE (reference sequence). The CDR3 has 13 amino acids. Trimming removed 2 bases from V and 4 bases from J, with 10 bases in between.

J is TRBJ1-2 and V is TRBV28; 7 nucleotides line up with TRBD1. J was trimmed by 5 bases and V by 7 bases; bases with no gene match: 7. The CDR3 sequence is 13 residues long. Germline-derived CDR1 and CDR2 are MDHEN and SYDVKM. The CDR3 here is CASKLGQSYGYTF. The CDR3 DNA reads TGTGCCAGCAAATTGGGACAGTCATATGGCTACACCTTC.

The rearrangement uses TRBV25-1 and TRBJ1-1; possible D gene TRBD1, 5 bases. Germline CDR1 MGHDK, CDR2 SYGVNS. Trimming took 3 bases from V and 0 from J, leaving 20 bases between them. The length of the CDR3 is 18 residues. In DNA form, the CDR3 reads TGTGCCAGCAGTGATACTCCCAGGGCCGACCTTATGAACACTGAAGCTTTCTTT. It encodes CASSDTPRADLMNTEAFF. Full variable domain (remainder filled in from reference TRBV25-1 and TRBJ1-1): EADIYQTPRYLVIGTGKKITLECSQTMGHDKMYWYQQDPGMELHLIHYSYGVNSTEKGDLSSESTVSRIRTEHFPLTLESARPSHTSQYLCASSDTPRADLMNTEAFFGQGTRLTVV.

CDR3 region: CASTLTRDFKNTEAFF. DNA for the CDR3: TGTGCCAGCACCCTAACCCGTGATTTTAAGAACACTGAAGCTTTCTTT. This chain uses TRBV7-6 with TRBJ1-1; D gene ambiguous. The CDR3 is made up of 16 amino acids. In germline, CDR1 is SGHVS, CDR2 FNYEAQ. Trimming pared 7 bases from V and 1 base from J, leaving 19 bases between.

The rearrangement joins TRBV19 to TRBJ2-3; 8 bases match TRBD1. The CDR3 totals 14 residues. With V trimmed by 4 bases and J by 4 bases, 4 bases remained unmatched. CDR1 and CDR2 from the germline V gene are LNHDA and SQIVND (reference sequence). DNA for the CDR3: TGTGCCAGTAGTACGGGACAGGTTCCAGATACGCAGTATTTT. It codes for CASSTGQVPDTQYF.

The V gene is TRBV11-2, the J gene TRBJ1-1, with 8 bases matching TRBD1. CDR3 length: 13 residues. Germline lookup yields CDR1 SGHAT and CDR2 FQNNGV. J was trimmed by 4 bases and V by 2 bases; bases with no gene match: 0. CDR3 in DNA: TGTGCCAGCAGCTTACAGGGGGCCACTGAAGCTTTCTTT. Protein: CASSLQGATEAFF.

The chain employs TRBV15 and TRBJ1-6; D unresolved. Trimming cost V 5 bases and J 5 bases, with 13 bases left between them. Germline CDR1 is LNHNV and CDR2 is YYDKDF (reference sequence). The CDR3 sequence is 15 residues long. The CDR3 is CATSPLRPNNSPLHF. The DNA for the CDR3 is TGTGCCACCAGCCCCCTCAGGCCTAATAATTCACCCCTCCACTTT.

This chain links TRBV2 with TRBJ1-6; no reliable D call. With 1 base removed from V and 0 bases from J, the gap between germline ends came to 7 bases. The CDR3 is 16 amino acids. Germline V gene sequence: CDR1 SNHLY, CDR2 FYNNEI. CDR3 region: CASSEDAGSYNSPLHF. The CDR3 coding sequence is TGTGCCAGCAGTGAAGATGCGGGCTCCTATAATTCACCCCTCCACTTT.